This TCR beta chain comes out of a study of blood T cell repertoires in COVID-19. The J segment lost 8 bases and the V segment lost 0 bases, leaving 7 bases of the junction unmatched. Germline CDR1 reads SGHRS; CDR2 reads YFSETQ. The CDR3 has 16 amino acids. Profiling relied on immunoSEQ multiplex PCR, and the TCRdb table lists in-frame clones only, not all of them. The table lists around 97,000 clones, 87% of them singletons. The V call is TRBV5-1, the J call TRBJ1-4, with TRBD1 identical over 10 bases. Source material: peripheral blood. The TCR originated in a human donor in a cohort sampled during active COVID-19. CDR3 sequence (DNA): TGCGCCAGCAGCTTGGGAGGACAGGGGGAAGGAGAAAAACTGTTTTTT. Amino acid sequence: CASSLGGQGEGEKLFF.